One TCR beta chain is described in this entry. The data were taken from a study of cytomegalovirus exposure and HLA in healthy donors. The CDR3 is 13 amino acids. The germline V gene has CDR1 MNHNY and CDR2 SVGAGI (reference sequence). Trimming stripped 1 base from V and 8 bases from J, with 11 bases between. Repertoires were generated with immunoSEQ multiplex PCR, while TCRdb's copy carries only in-frame clones and drops some. The sample shows some 61,000 clones, 95% to 97% of them seen only once. This sequence joins TRBV6-6 and TRBJ1-2, with D hard to call. What was sequenced was PBMCs. This TCR came from a woman under 30 in good health and CMV-seropositive. The DNA for the CDR3 is TGTGCCAGCAGTTACTTTCCGGGTAGGGGCTACACCTTC. This codes for CASSYFPGRGYTF.